These 30 T cell receptor beta chains came from one sample sequenced in a study of CD8 T cells in ankylosing spondylitis. Study results and limitations: It appeared that ankylosing spondylitis blood was characterized by a TCR beta motif of several highly homologous variants.

Their antigen targets remain unknown. From the 5' RACE reads, TCRdb called clonotypes with MiXCR, one entry per CDR3 protein. The sample consists of about 220,000 distinct CDR3 sequences, approximately 7.3% of them appearing once. The sequenced sample consisted of blood, either unsorted or a sorted T cell fraction (not recorded which). Source of these receptors: a male donor with ankylosing spondylitis.

This clonotype was recorded at least ten times. The rearrangement joins TRBV4-2 to TRBJ2-7; D unclear. V lost 0 bases to trimming and J lost 3 bases, with 12 bases between them. Germline V gene data show CDR1 as LGHNA and CDR2 as YNFKEQ. This CDR3 contains 15 residues. The DNA for the CDR3 is TGTGCCAGCAGCCAAGAGTCATGGGCTAACTACGAGCAGTACTTC. Protein: CASSQESWANYEQYF.

This clonotype was seen many times. The chain employs TRBV20-1 and TRBJ1-5; D is perhaps TRBD1 (6 bases). The CDR3 is made up of 15 amino acids. V dropped 0 bases and J dropped 5 bases, with 14 bases sitting between them. CDR1 is DFQATT, CDR2 SNEGSKA, per germline (reference sequence). The CDR3 loop reads CSARERGAGYQPQHF. CDR3 nucleotides: TGCAGTGCTAGAGAGAGGGGGGCGGGTTATCAGCCCCAGCATTTT.

This clonotype was counted between two and nine times. The chain recombines TRBV20-1 with TRBJ2-1; 11 bases line up with TRBD2. The V gene end was trimmed by 6 bases and the J gene end by 8 bases; junction bases not matched to a gene: 9. Germline lookup yields CDR1 DFQATT and CDR2 SNEGSKA (reference sequence). The CDR3 is 14 amino acids. The CDR3 loop is CSATGLAVVYEQFF. CDR3 DNA sequence: TGCAGTGCCACGGGACTAGCGGTGGTTTATGAGCAGTTCTTC.

The chain employs TRBV29-1 and TRBJ1-2, with D unclear. The CDR3 runs to 13 residues. CDR1 is SQVTM, CDR2 ANQGSEA, per germline. Trimming took off 5 bases at V and 5 bases at J, with 15 bases between the two ends. CDR3 bases: TGCAGCGTTCCGACGAGAGCTCTTTATGGCTACACCTTC. This sequence encodes CSVPTRALYGYTF.

In its sample, this clonotype was seen a few times. CDR3 bases: TGTGCCAGCAGCCCTCGGGCCTCGGGAACTGAAGCTTTCTTT. This sequence encodes CASSPRASGTEAFF. This sequence joins TRBV11-1 and TRBJ1-1; D is unclear. CDR1 SGHAT and CDR2 FQDESV come from the germline V gene (reference sequence). With 5 bases removed from V and 5 bases from J, the gap between germline ends came to 15 bases. The CDR3 is 14 amino acids.

Many counts were recorded for this clonotype. This CDR3 reads CASSLVGGAYNYGYTF. CDR3 nucleotides: TGTGCCAGCAGTTTGGTGGGGGGGGCTTATAACTATGGCTACACCTTC. This chain uses TRBV27 with TRBJ1-2; perhaps TRBD1 as D (6 bases). The CDR3 runs to 16 residues. Trimming shortened V by 3 bases and J by 1 base, and 15 bases separated the two germline ends. From germline, CDR1 is MNHEY and CDR2 SMNVEV (reference sequence).

At least ten counts were recorded for this clonotype. The J gene is TRBJ2-7, the V gene TRBV5-1; the D is unclear. The CDR3 consists of 16 residues. V was trimmed by 4 bases and J by 5 bases, leaving 22 bases between them. Per germline, CDR1 SGHRS and CDR2 YFSETQ. The CDR3 here is CASSPVGMAIPNEQYF. CDR3 nucleotides: TGCGCCAGCAGCCCGGTGGGGATGGCCATCCCCAACGAGCAGTACTTC.

This clonotype turned up a few times. The chain employs TRBV7-2 and TRBJ2-7, with D perhaps TRBD2 (6 bases). CDR1 and CDR2 from the germline V gene are SGHTA and FQGNSA. This CDR3 has 16 amino acids. Trimming cost V 4 bases and J 3 bases, with 19 bases left between them. CDR3 sequence (DNA): TGTGCCAGCAGCTCTGGGAGGCAGCGGAAAAACTACGAGCAGTACTTC. Encoded protein: CASSSGRQRKNYEQYF.

J is TRBJ2-7 and V is TRBV20-1, with TRBD2 matching 12 bases. The CDR3 totals 14 residues. Germline V gene lookup returns CDR1 DFQATT and CDR2 SNEGSKA (reference sequence). V lost 3 bases and J lost 4; bases outside the gene matches: 4. The CDR3 DNA reads TGCAGTGCTAGGCTACTAGCGGGAGGTTACGAGCAGTACTTC. Translating it yields CSARLLAGGYEQYF.

This clonotype was detected ten times or more. V usage is TRBV5-4 and J usage is TRBJ1-3, with D uncertain. Trimming shortened V by 3 bases and J by 4 bases, and 20 bases separated the two germline ends. The CDR3 covers 17 residues. CDR1 SGHNT and CDR2 YYREEE come from the germline V gene (reference sequence). This chain's CDR3 is CASSSPDFAGSGNTIYF. The CDR3 DNA reads TGTGCCAGCAGCTCGCCCGATTTTGCGGGGTCCGGAAACACCATATATTTT.

The sample holds many counts of this clonotype. The J gene is TRBJ2-7, the V gene TRBV27, with D possibly being TRBD2 (5 bases). The V gene's germline CDR1 is MNHEY and CDR2 SMNVEV (reference sequence). Deletions cut 6 bases from V and 2 bases from J, with 11 bases between. CDR3 length equals 13 residues. This CDR3 reads CASRVIGAYEQYF. The CDR3 DNA reads as TGTGCCAGCAGGGTAATCGGGGCCTACGAGCAGTACTTC.

This clonotype has ten or more counts. The V gene is TRBV6-6, the J gene TRBJ1-5; D may be TRBD1 (5 bases). This CDR3 spans 12 amino acids. From germline, CDR1 is MNHNY and CDR2 SVGAGI (reference sequence). Trimming left V 6 bases short and J 5 bases short, with 8 bases between. CDR3 nucleotide sequence: TGTGCCAGCAGAGGGACGGATCAGCCCCAGCATTTT. Translated, it gives CASRGTDQPQHF.

This clonotype was counted a few times. CDR3 in amino acids: CASSLNWGQGGEQFF. CDR3 DNA: TGTGCCAGCAGCCTAAACTGGGGGCAGGGAGGTGAGCAGTTCTTC. The chain employs TRBV7-2 and TRBJ2-1, with D tentatively TRBD1 or TRBD2 (6 bases each). The CDR3 covers 15 residues. Deletions cut 5 bases from V and 9 bases from J, with 20 bases between. Germline V CDR1 and CDR2: SGHTA, FQGNSA.

CDR3 DNA: TGTGCCACTGGGACAGGGGAAGTGAACGAGCAGTACTTC. Translation gives CATGTGEVNEQYF. The chain carries TRBV24-1 and TRBJ2-7, with 10 bases aligning to TRBD1. The CDR3 is 13 amino acids. Germline V gene sequence: CDR1 KGHDR, CDR2 SFDVKD. Unmatched junction bases numbered 7, after V lost 10 bases and J lost 5 bases.

The sample holds many counts of this clonotype. The rearrangement uses TRBV2 and TRBJ2-3, with D tentatively TRBD2 (7 bases). The V gene lost 6 bases and the J gene lost 4 bases, with 23 bases spanning the gap. Germline V gives CDR1 SNHLY, CDR2 FYNNEI. The CDR3 length is 17 residues. The CDR3 bases are TGTGCCAGCAGCCCCTCCATAGGGGGGGGCGGTGCAGATACGCAGTATTTT. It specifies CASSPSIGGGGADTQYF.

This clonotype was observed a few times. The chain uses TRBV7-8 and TRBJ1-1; D gene ambiguous. The CDR3 runs 12 residues. V lost 2 bases, J lost 5 bases, and 6 bases lay in between. Per germline, CDR1 SGHVS and CDR2 FQNEAQ. CDR3: CASSLRRTEAFF. The CDR3 DNA is TGTGCCAGCAGCTTAAGAAGGACTGAAGCTTTCTTT.

This clonotype was recorded a few times. The rearrangement joins TRBV27 to TRBJ1-4, with TRBD1 matching 7 bases. With V trimmed by 6 bases and J by 4 bases, 5 bases remained unmatched. The CDR3 runs to 14 residues. CDR1 and CDR2 from the germline V gene are MNHEY and SMNVEV (reference sequence). Written as DNA, the CDR3 is TGTGCCAGCAGCCTTAACAGGGGTAATGAAAAACTGTTTTTT. It codes for CASSLNRGNEKLFF.

This clonotype was seen repeatedly, ten times or more. V is TRBV12-3 or TRBV12-4 and J is TRBJ1-5, with 8 positions matching TRBD1. CDR3 size: 17 residues. With V trimmed by 4 bases and J by 2 bases, 10 bases remained unmatched. The CDR3 coding sequence is TGTGCCAGCAGTTCATCAAGCACAGGGGGGGGCAATCAGCCCCAGCATTTT. Translation: CASSSSSTGGGNQPQHF.

This clonotype has just a few counts. The CDR3 DNA reads TGTGCCAGCAGAATTGACGGCTTCAACTATGGCTACACCTTC. Protein sequence: CASRIDGFNYGYTF. The chain recombines TRBV28 with TRBJ1-2; D gene unclear. Trimming cost V 6 bases and J 2 bases, with 13 bases left between them. The CDR3 runs to 14 residues. The V gene's germline CDR1 is MDHEN and CDR2 SYDVKM.

This sequence joins TRBV19 and TRBJ2-7, with TRBD2 as a possible D gene (5 bases). The V gene's germline CDR1 is LNHDA and CDR2 SQIVND (reference sequence). The ends were cut back, 3 bases at V and 0 bases at J, with 9 bases in the middle. The CDR3 consists of 14 residues. The CDR3 bases are TGTGCCAGTAGTATCGGACTTGGCTCCTACGAGCAGTACTTC. It codes for CASSIGLGSYEQYF.

This clonotype has only one observation. The rearrangement links TRBV6-5 to TRBJ2-1; maybe TRBD2 (5 bases). The CDR3 contains 16 residues. The ends were cut back, 2 bases at V and 0 bases at J, with 11 bases in the middle. The V gene's germline CDR1 is MNHEY and CDR2 SVGAGI. In nucleotides, the CDR3 is TGTGCCAGCAGTTACGTCGGGATCAGCTCCTACAATGAGCAGTTCTTC. This encodes CASSYVGISSYNEQFF.

This clonotype has a count of ten or more. V and J are TRBV20-1 and TRBJ1-2; D might be TRBD1 (5 bases). Germline V gene lookup returns CDR1 DFQATT and CDR2 SNEGSKA (reference sequence). V gave up 0 bases and J gave up 1 base, with 9 bases separating them. The CDR3 totals 14 residues. The CDR3 reads CSARDRANNYGYTF. CDR3 nucleotide sequence: TGCAGTGCTAGAGACAGGGCGAATAACTATGGCTACACCTTC.

This clonotype was counted many times. V usage is TRBV4-3 and J usage is TRBJ2-5, with D perhaps matching TRBD1 or TRBD2 (5 bases each). In germline, CDR1 is LGHNA, CDR2 YSLEER. This CDR3 contains 13 residues. The V and J ends lost 2 bases and 5 bases respectively, with 9 bases between them. The CDR3, as DNA: TGCGCCAGCAGCCAACGATGGGGGGAGACCCAGTACTTC. Protein: CASSQRWGETQYF.

Ten or more counts support this clonotype. The chain has TRBV20-1 and TRBJ2-1, with no clear D. The CDR3 has 11 amino acids. Germline assignment: CDR1 DFQATT and CDR2 SNEGSKA (reference sequence). Between the trimmed V and J ends, which lost 3 bases and 7 bases, there was a span of 7 bases. Here the CDR3 DNA reads TGCAGTGCTAGCGGGCCAAATGAGCAGTTCTTC. This translates into CSASGPNEQFF.

In its sample, this clonotype was seen a few times. The chain links TRBV18 to TRBJ1-4; unclear D gene. The V end lost 2 bases, the J end lost 8 bases, and 12 bases lay between the germline ends. The CDR3 totals 14 residues. The germline CDR1 and CDR2 sequences are KGHSH and LQKENI. This CDR3 is CASSPEVTAEKLFF. The CDR3 DNA follows: TGTGCCAGCTCACCAGAGGTTACGGCGGAAAAACTGTTTTTT. The full variable domain, in which reference TRBV18 and TRBJ1-4 provide the parts outside the CDR3, is NAGVMQNPRHLVRRRGQEARLRCSPMKGHSHVYWYRQLPEEGLKFMVYLQKENIIDESGMPKERFSAEFPKEGPSILRIQQVVRGDSAAYFCASSPEVTAEKLFFGSGTQLSVL.

The sample holds many counts of this clonotype. The chain employs TRBV7-8 and TRBJ2-1; 9 positions match TRBD1. The CDR3 has 15 amino acids. After removal of 2 bases from V and 8 bases from J, the junction contained 7 bases not matched to a gene. From germline, CDR1 is SGHVS and CDR2 FQNEAQ. In nucleotides, the CDR3 is TGTGCCAGCAGCTTACTATCGGACAGGGGATATGAGCAGTTCTTC. Its translation: CASSLLSDRGYEQFF. The whole variable domain, filled in from reference TRBV7-8 and TRBJ2-1, reads GAGVSQSPRYKVAKRGQDVALRCDPISGHVSLFWYQQALGQGPEFLTYFQNEAQLDKSGLPSDRFFAERPEGSVSTLKIQRTQQEDSAVYLCASSLLSDRGYEQFFGPGTRLTVL.

This clonotype was seen at least ten times. V and J are TRBV12-3 or TRBV12-4 and TRBJ1-2; D perhaps matches TRBD1 (6 bases). V was cut by 4 bases and J by 13 bases, with 19 bases left in between. CDR3 size: 13 residues. CDR3 bases: TGTGCCAGCAGTTACCTAAGACAGGTCCCCGGCACCTTC. Translated: CASSYLRQVPGTF.

This clonotype came up many times. The V and J genes are TRBV27 and TRBJ2-3; the D is unclear. The germline gives CDR1 MNHEY, CDR2 SMNVEV (reference sequence). Deletions cut 7 bases from V and 0 bases from J, with 5 bases between. The CDR3 length is 12 residues. As DNA, the CDR3 is TGTGCCAGCAAAGGTAGCACAGATACGCAGTATTTT. Amino acid sequence: CASKGSTDTQYF.

This clonotype was counted ten times or more. The chain joins TRBV11-2 to TRBJ2-7, with 8 bases aligning to TRBD1. Germline values: CDR1 SGHAT, CDR2 FQNNGV. CDR3 length: 15 amino acids. V trimming: 0 bases; J trimming: 6 bases; junction bases outside the gene matches: 7. The CDR3 DNA is TGTGCCAGCAGCTTAGACCGACAGGGGAGTCGCGAGCAGTACTTC. Residues: CASSLDRQGSREQYF.

Many counts were recorded for this clonotype. The chain carries TRBV20-1 and TRBJ2-1; 16 bases agree with TRBD2. The CDR3 loop spans 17 amino acids. Germline V gene lookup returns CDR1 DFQATT and CDR2 SNEGSKA (reference sequence). Unmatched junction bases numbered 5, after V lost 6 bases and J lost 0 bases. CDR3 bases: TGCAGTGCCCCGGGACTAGCGGGAGGGCCCTCCTACAATGAGCAGTTCTTC. As protein: CSAPGLAGGPSYNEQFF.